Given below is one T cell receptor (beta chain) in context. Some clones are missing from TCRdb's copy, which holds only in-frame ones; the method was immunoSEQ multiplex PCR. The sample consists of 350,000 to 400,000 clones, 88% of them appearing once. This record belongs to a study of blood T cell repertoires in COVID-19. With 5 bases clipped from V and 0 bases from J, the junction kept 12 bases outside the gene matches. Germline values: CDR1 SGHVS, CDR2 FQNEAQ. This CDR3 contains 18 residues. The genes are TRBV7-8 and TRBJ1-4; 7 bases agree with TRBD1. This receptor was taken from a woman aged 18-29 years who had recovered from COVID-19. The sequencing sample was made of PBMCs or T cells enriched from blood (not recorded which). CDR3 in DNA: TGTGCCAGCAGCAGAGACAGGGTTTCGAGGGCAACTAATGAAAAACTGTTTTTT. Amino acid sequence: CASSRDRVSRATNEKLFF. Complete variable domain (other parts from reference TRBV7-8 and TRBJ1-4): GAGVSQSPRYKVAKRGQDVALRCDPISGHVSLFWYQQALGQGPEFLTYFQNEAQLDKSGLPSDRFFAERPEGSVSTLKIQRTQQEDSAVYLCASSRDRVSRATNEKLFFGSGTQLSVL.